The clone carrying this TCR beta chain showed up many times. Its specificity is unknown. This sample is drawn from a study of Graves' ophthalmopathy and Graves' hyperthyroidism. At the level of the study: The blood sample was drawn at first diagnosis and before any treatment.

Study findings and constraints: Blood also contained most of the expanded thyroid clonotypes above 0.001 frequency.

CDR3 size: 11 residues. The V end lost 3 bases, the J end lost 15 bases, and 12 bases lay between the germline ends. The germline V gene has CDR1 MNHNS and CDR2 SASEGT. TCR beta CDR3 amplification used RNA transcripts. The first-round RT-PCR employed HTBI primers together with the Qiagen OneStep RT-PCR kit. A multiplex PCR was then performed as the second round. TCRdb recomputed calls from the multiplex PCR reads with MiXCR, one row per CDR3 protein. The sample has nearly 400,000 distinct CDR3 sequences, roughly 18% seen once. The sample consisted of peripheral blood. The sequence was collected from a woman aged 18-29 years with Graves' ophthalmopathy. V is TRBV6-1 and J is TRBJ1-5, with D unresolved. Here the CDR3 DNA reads TGTGCCAGCAGTGATTCCTTGCTAAGGCATTTT. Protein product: CASSDSLLRHF.